Below, one T cell receptor beta chain is given with its context. This clone was found once. Its antigen target is currently unknown. Qualities for individual bases were not recorded, and no much larger clone is one base off. This record comes from a study of blood T cell repertoires in COVID-19 (TCRdb year 2020). Describing the broader study: The collaborator samples originated in the United States, Italy and Spain and spanned the acute and convalescent phases of COVID-19. The material from the prospective study consisted of cDNA or gDNA derived from T cells, B-cell-depleted T cells, or PBMCs. The dataset comprised deeply sampled blood TCRbeta repertoires from subjects exposed to, actively infected with, or recovered from COVID-19. A freely available public database, intended as a resource for researchers studying the immune response to SARS-CoV-2, is where the repertoires were released. The samples were drawn from the first 160 participants of the ongoing ImmuneRACE study and from 950 to 1,500 subjects provided by 6 global collaborators. A de-identified subject ID, COVID-19 status, age in years and sex were almost always included in the sample metadata. HLA class I and class II types, where available, came from metadata supplied by the sample provider rather than from assay-based typing. Overall study outcomes, separate from this receptor: The amount of clinical and demographic metadata varied by source and participant and was provided uncurated.

Whole blood was collected in K2EDTA tubes by collaborating institutions according to the institutions' own protocols. For TCRbeta analysis, collaborators shipped samples in one of three forms: frozen whole blood, isolated PBMCs, or DNA extracted from either of those sample types. The immunoSEQ Assay, a bias-controlled multiplex PCR, was used to amplify TCRbeta CDR3 regions from genomic DNA. For the original study's pipeline: The number of nucleated cells in each sample was estimated from the amplification of reference gene primers within the assay. To quantify the absolute abundance of each unique TCRbeta CDR3 rearrangement, sequence reads were collapsed and filtered. For each sample, productive Simpson clonality was calculated as the square root of Simpson's diversity index across productive rearrangements. Held by TCRdb, this immuneACCESS table contains in-frame sequences only and omits some clones. Under half of the omission traces to an unresolved V gene where checked; the cause of the rest is unknown. Clone size and the V and J calls come from that table; the DNA yielded D and trimming. Here the sample has some 46,000 clones; 88% occur a single time. Clones ranked in the top ten supply roughly 7.4% of the sample.

V trim: 4 bases; J trim: 7 bases; unmatched bases: 3. Sequences MNHEY (CDR1) and SVGAGI (CDR2) are obtained from the germline V gene. From the cysteine up to the phenylalanine, the CDR3 has a length of 13 residues. The entry retains the CDR3 DNA only, 39 bases that are in frame from base 1. In this chain, TRBV6-5 is recombined with TRBJ1-2; the central 10 bases match TRBD1. Sample: peripheral blood. This receptor was taken from a man between 45 and 60 years old with acute or convalescent COVID-19. The CDR3 reads CASSWDRGVGYTF. The DNA reads as follows: TGTGCCAGCAGTTGGGACAGGGGTGTTGGCTACACCTTC.